These T cell receptor beta chains were read from a single sample in a study of blood T cells in healthy people across ages. TCRdb ran MiXCR on the 5' RACE reads and lists one entry per CDR3 protein. The top ten hold about 7.7% of the sample, which has around 1.7 million distinct CDR3 sequences, 28% seen once. The specimen was blood. Every receptor here comes from a woman in her twenties or thirties in good health. Each CDR3 is given with its conserved first and last residue. The D gene is left open where the match is weak. Size tells how often a clone was seen (once, few, many) or the class of an expanded clone, and some rows leave it out.

clone size: NA
J gene: TRBJ2-1
D gene: NA
V gene: TRBV30
CDR3 DNA: TGTGCCTGGACCTTTCTGCCTGAAAATGAGCAGTTCTTC
CDR3 protein: CAWTFLPENEQFF

clone size: few
J gene: TRBJ2-4
D gene: TRBD1
V gene: TRBV6-2/TRBV6-3
CDR3 DNA: TGTGCCAGCAGTTACCGGTATGGACAGGGAAAAAACATTCAGTACTTC
CDR3 protein: CASSYRYGQGKNIQYF

clone size: NA
J gene: TRBJ1-1
D gene: TRBD1
V gene: TRBV27
CDR3 DNA: TGTGCCAGCAGTGCGTCCGGGACAGGGTTCCCTGAAGCTTTCTTT
CDR3 protein: CASSASGTGFPEAFF

clone size: NA
J gene: TRBJ2-7
D gene: NA
V gene: TRBV20-1
CDR3 DNA: TGCAGTGCTCGGCCTAGAGATTTGCGCGAGCAGTACTTC
CDR3 protein: CSARPRDLREQYF

clone size: NA
J gene: TRBJ2-1
D gene: NA
V gene: TRBV7-6
CDR3 DNA: TGTGCCAGCAGCATAACACTTTACAATGAGCAGTTCTTC
CDR3 protein: CASSITLYNEQFF

clone size: NA
J gene: TRBJ2-3
D gene: TRBD2
V gene: TRBV7-2
CDR3 DNA: TGTGTCAGCAGCTTAATGGCTAGCGGGAGGACAGATACGCAGTATTTT
CDR3 protein: CVSSLMASGRTDTQYF

clone size: NA
J gene: TRBJ2-7
D gene: TRBD1
V gene: TRBV20-1
CDR3 DNA: TGCAGTGCTACCCCGGGACAGGGATTCGGGTACGAGCAGTACTTC
CDR3 protein: CSATPGQGFGYEQYF

clone size: many
J gene: TRBJ2-7
D gene: NA
V gene: TRBV15
CDR3 DNA: TGTGCCACCAGCAGAGATCACAGCTACGAGCAGTACTTC
CDR3 protein: CATSRDHSYEQYF

clone size: few
J gene: TRBJ2-1
D gene: TRBD2
V gene: TRBV10-1
CDR3 DNA: TGCGCCAGCAGTGAGCGTTTTGAGCGGGGGGGGTACCACAATGAGCAGTTCTTC
CDR3 protein: CASSERFERGGYHNEQFF

clone size: many
J gene: TRBJ1-2
D gene: TRBD1
V gene: TRBV4-1
CDR3 DNA: TGCGCCAGCAGCCAAGATCGCCGACAGGGAGGCTACACCTTC
CDR3 protein: CASSQDRRQGGYTF

clone size: many
J gene: TRBJ2-1
D gene: TRBD1
V gene: TRBV10-1
CDR3 DNA: TGCGCCAGCAGTGATGGTCAGGGGGCGATGGACAATGAGCAGTTCTTC
CDR3 protein: CASSDGQGAMDNEQFF

clone size: many
J gene: TRBJ2-5
D gene: NA
V gene: TRBV7-2
CDR3 DNA: TGTGCCAGCAGCCCGAGCATGGGAACACAAGAGACCCAGTACTTC
CDR3 protein: CASSPSMGTQETQYF

clone size: few
J gene: TRBJ1-1
D gene: TRBD1
V gene: TRBV10-3
CDR3 DNA: TGTGCCATCAGCCGGGGACAGGGCCTAATGAACACTGAAGCTTTCTTT
CDR3 protein: CAISRGQGLMNTEAFF